This T cell receptor beta chain derives from a study of shared clonotypes between healthy human individuals. Overall study context: The study used three CD4 naive, three CD4 memory, two CD8 naive and one CD8 memory plate per donor. Study-level points and caveats: Researchers found naive subsets generally carried larger estimated richness than memory subsets.

Caucasian adults residing in Nashville, Tennessee made up all the donors. Regarding this clone: The antigen is undetermined.

Some clones are missing from TCRdb's copy, which holds only in-frame ones; the method was immunoSEQ multiplex PCR. The sample records 2 million to 2.5 million clones, just under 95% being singletons. Material for sequencing was naive CD4+ T cells from PBMCs. Specified subset: CD45RA+ positively selected. The receptor's source is a man in his late teens or twenties in good health. Some clones in this sample may be carry-over from other donors' samples.

This CDR3 is CASSEGSGTQYF. The DNA for the CDR3 is TGTGCCAGCAGTGAAGGGTCGGGGACCCAGTACTTC. The V and J genes are TRBV2 and TRBJ2-5; D gene ambiguous. The CDR3 loop spans 12 amino acids. Looked up from germline, CDR1 is SNHLY and CDR2 is FYNNEI. With 1 base removed from V and 7 bases from J, the gap between germline ends came to 7 bases.